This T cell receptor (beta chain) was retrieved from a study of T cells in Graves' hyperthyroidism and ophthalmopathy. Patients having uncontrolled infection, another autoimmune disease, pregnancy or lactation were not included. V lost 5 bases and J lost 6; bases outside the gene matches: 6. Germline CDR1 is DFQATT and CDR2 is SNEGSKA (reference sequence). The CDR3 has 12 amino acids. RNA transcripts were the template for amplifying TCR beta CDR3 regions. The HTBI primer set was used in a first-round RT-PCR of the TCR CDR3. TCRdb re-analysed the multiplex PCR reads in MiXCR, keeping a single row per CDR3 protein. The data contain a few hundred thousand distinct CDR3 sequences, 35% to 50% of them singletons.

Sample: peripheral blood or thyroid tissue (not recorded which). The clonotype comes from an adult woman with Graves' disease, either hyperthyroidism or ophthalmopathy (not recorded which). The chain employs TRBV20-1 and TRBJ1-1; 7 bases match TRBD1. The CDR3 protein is CSAWDSRSEAFF. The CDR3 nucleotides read TGCAGTGCTTGGGACAGCCGTTCTGAAGCTTTCTTT.